What follows are 2 T cell receptor beta chains derived from one specimen sequenced in a study of T-cell memory formation after mild COVID-19. TCRdb reanalysed the 5' RACE reads using MiXCR and keeps one entry per CDR3 protein. The sample records roughly 190,000 distinct CDR3 sequences, 27% being singletons. The sequenced sample was PBMCs or a T cell subset sorted from them (not recorded which). The receptors were gathered from an adult woman who had mild COVID-19 (a few samples of this study predate the infection). Cell type and time point are not known.

J is TRBJ2-1 and V is TRBV2, with D possibly matching TRBD1 (6 bases). The germline V gene has CDR1 SNHLY and CDR2 FYNNEI. V lost 5 bases, J lost 7 bases, and 21 bases lay in between. The CDR3 is made up of 16 amino acids. CDR3 in DNA: TGTGCCAGCAGTCAGGGGTGGGGGCGCCCTCAGAATGAGCAGTTCTTC. This sequence encodes CASSQGWGRPQNEQFF.

The V gene is TRBV3-1, the J gene TRBJ2-4; possible D gene TRBD1, 5 bases. V was pared by 2 bases and J by 0 bases, with 5 bases between. The CDR3 spans 14 residues. Germline values: CDR1 LGHDT, CDR2 YNNKEL (reference sequence). The CDR3 DNA reads TGTGCCAGCAGCCAAAGGGGAGCCAAAAACATTCAGTACTTC. Amino acid sequence: CASSQRGAKNIQYF.